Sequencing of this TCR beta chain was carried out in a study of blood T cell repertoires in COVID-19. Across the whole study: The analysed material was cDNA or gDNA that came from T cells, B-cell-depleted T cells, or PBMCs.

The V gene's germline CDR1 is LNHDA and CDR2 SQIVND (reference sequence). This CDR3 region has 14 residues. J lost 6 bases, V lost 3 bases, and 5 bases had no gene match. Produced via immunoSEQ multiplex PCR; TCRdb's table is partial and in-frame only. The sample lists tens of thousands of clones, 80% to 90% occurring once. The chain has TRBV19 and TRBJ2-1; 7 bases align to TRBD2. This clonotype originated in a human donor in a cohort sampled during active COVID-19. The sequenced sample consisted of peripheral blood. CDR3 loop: CASSIMGGFNEQFF. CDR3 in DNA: TGTGCCAGTAGTATCATGGGAGGGTTCAATGAGCAGTTCTTC.